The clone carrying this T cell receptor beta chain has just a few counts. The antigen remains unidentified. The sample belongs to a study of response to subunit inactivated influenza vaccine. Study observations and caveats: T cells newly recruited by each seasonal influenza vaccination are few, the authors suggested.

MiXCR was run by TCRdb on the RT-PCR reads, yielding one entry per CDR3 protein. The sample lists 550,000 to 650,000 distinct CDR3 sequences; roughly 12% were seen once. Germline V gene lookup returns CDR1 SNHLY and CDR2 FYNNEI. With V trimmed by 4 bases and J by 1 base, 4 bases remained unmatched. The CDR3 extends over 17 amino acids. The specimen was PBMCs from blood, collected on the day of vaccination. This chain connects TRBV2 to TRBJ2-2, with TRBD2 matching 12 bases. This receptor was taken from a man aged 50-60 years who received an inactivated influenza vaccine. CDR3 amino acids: CASSGPGLAGNTGELFF. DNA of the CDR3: TGTGCCAGCAGTGGCCCGGGACTAGCGGGGAACACCGGGGAGCTGTTTTTT.